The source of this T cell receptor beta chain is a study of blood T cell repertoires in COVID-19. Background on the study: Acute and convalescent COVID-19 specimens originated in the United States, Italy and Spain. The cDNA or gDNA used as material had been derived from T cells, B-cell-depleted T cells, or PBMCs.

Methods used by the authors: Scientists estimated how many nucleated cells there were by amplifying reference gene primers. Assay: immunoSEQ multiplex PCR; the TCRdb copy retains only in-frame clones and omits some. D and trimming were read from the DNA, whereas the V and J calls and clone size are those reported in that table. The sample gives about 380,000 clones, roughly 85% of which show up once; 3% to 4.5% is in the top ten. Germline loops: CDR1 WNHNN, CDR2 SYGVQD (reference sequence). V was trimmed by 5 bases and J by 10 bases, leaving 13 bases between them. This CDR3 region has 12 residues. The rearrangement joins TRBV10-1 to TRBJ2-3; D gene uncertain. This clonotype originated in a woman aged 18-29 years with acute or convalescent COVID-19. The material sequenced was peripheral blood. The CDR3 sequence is CASSSQTWPQYF. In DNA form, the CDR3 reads TGCGCCAGCAGTAGCCAGACTTGGCCGCAGTATTTT.